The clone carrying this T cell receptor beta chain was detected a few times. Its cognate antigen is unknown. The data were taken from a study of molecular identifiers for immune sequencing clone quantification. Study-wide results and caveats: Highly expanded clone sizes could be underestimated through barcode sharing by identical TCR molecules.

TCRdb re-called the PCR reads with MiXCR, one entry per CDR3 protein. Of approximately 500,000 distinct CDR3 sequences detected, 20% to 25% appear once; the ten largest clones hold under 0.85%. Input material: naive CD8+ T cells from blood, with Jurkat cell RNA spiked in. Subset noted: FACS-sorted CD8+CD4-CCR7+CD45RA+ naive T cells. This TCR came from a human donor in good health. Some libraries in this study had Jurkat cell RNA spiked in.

For the CDR3, the DNA is TGTGCCAGCAGCGGGGAAAGCGGCCTCTCCTACAATGAGCAGTTCTTC. Protein sequence: CASSGESGLSYNEQFF. J is TRBJ2-1 and V is TRBV9; possibly TRBD2 for D (5 bases). CDR3 size: 16 residues. Trimming shortened V by 3 bases and J by 0 bases, and 13 bases separated the two germline ends. The germline CDR1 and CDR2 sequences are SGDLS and YYNGEE.